One TCR beta chain is described in this entry. Its antigen is as yet unknown. These data belong to a study of cytomegalovirus exposure and HLA in healthy donors. General observations from the study: A few CMV-associated chains proved CMV antigen-specific in vitro. When a later analysis was performed, an Asian-associated ancestry cluster reportedly had fewer N-insertions than the approximately 700-donor mean.

V shed 4 bases and J shed 8 bases, with 16 bases lying between them. Germline assignment: CDR1 SGHRS and CDR2 YFSETQ. CDR3 length: 14 amino acids. The PCR employed 60 Vbeta primers together with 13 Jbeta primers. Measured with immunoSEQ multiplex PCR; TCRdb has only the in-frame clones, and not every one. This sample's table has 80,000 to 100,000 clones. The chain uses TRBV5-1 and TRBJ1-3, with D possibly matching TRBD1 (5 bases). This TCR derives from a woman aged 30 to 39 in good health and CMV-seronegative. Sample: PBMCs. The CDR3 sequence: CASSPGPGGDTIYF. The CDR3 region has the DNA TGCGCCAGCAGCCCTGGACCGGGGGGAGACACCATATATTTT.